This TCR beta chain was sequenced for a study of technical replicates of blood from a few donors. With V trimmed by 2 bases and J by 7 bases, 8 bases remained unmatched. CDR3 length equals 14 residues. Germline CDR1 and CDR2: SGHDN and FVKESK. Clones were sequenced by immunoSEQ multiplex PCR, and TCRdb holds only the in-frame ones, with some missing. In the table there are roughly 76,000 clones, 80% to 90% of which are singletons. This clonotype was sampled from a human donor in good health. Some clones in this sample may be carry-over from other donors' samples. This chain joins TRBV14 and TRBJ2-7, with 7 positions matching TRBD1. Sequencing was performed on PBMCs. In nucleotides, the CDR3 is TGTGCCAGCAGCCAACCGAGACAGGGAGCGGAGCAGTACTTC. Encoded protein: CASSQPRQGAEQYF. The full variable domain, its missing parts supplied by reference TRBV14 and TRBJ2-7, is EAGVTQFPSHSVIEKGQTVTLRCDPISGHDNLYWYRRVMGKEIKFLLHFVKESKQDESGMPNNRFLAERTGGTYSTLKVQPAELEDSGVYFCASSQPRQGAEQYFGPGTRLTVT.